This T cell receptor beta chain was recorded in a study of blood T cell repertoires in COVID-19. The V end lost 4 bases, the J end lost 8 bases, and 11 bases lay between the germline ends. From germline, CDR1 is SNHLY and CDR2 FYNNEI. The CDR3 has 13 amino acids. Sequencing used immunoSEQ multiplex PCR; TCRdb keeps in-frame clones, though not all of them. Of approximately 400,000 clones listed, approximately 90% were seen once; the top ten hold about 0.78%. Sequences were obtained from PBMCs or T cells enriched from blood (not recorded which). This rearrangement joins TRBV2 to TRBJ1-4; tentatively, D is TRBD1 (6 bases). The sequence was collected from a woman in her thirties or forties who had been exposed to COVID-19. CDR3 DNA sequence: TGTGCCAGCAGTGTAAGGGGGAACGAAAAACTGTTTTTT. Residues: CASSVRGNEKLFF.